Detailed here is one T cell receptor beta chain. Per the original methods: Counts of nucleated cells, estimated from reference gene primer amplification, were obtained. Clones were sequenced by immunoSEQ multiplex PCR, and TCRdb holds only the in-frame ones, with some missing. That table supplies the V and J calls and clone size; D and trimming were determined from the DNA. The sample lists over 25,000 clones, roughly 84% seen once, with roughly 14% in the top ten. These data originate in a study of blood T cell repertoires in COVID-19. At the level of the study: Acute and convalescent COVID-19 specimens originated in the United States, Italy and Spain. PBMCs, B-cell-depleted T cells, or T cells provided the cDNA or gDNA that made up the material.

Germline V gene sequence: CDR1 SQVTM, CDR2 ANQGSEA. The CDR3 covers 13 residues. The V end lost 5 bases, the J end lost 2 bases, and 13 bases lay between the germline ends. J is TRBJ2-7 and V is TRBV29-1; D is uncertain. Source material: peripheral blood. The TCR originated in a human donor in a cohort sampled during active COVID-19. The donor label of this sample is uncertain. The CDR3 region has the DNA TGCAGCGTTAAAACAACGGGTACCTACGAGCAGTACTTC. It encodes CSVKTTGTYEQYF.